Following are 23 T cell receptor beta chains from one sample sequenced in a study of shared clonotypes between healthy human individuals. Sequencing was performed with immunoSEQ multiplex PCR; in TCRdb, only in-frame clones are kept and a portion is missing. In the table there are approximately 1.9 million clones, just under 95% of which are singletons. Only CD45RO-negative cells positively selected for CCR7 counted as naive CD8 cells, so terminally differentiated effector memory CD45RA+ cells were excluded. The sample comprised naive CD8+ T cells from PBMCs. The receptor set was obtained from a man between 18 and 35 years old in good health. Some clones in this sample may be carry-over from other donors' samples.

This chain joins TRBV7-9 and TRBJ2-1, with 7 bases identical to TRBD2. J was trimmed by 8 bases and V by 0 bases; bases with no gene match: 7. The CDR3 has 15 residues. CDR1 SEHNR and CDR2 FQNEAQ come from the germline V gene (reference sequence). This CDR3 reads CASSLAGGPFDEQFF. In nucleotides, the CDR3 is TGTGCCAGCAGCTTAGCGGGAGGGCCGTTCGATGAGCAGTTCTTC.

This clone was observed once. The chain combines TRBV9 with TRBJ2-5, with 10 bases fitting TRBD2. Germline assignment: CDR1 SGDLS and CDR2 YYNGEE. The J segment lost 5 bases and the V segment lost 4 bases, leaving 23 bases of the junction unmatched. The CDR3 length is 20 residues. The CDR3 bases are TGTGCCAGCAGCCACCCATTTGGGCTAGCGGGAGATAAACCCACGGAGACCCAGTACTTC. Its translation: CASSHPFGLAGDKPTETQYF. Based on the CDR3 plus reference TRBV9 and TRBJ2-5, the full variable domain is DSGVTQTPKHLITATGQRVTLRCSPRSGDLSVYWYQQSLDQGLQFLIQYYNGEERAKGNILERFSAQQFPDLHSELNLSSLELGDSALYFCASSHPFGLAGDKPTETQYFGPGTRLLVL.

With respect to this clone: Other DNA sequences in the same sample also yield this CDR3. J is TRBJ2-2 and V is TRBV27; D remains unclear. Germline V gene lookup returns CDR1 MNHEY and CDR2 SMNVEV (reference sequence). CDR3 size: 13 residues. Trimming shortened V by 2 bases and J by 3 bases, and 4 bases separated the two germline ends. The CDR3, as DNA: TGTGCCAGCAGTTTAGGGGACACCGGGGAGCTGTTTTTT. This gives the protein CASSLGDTGELFF.

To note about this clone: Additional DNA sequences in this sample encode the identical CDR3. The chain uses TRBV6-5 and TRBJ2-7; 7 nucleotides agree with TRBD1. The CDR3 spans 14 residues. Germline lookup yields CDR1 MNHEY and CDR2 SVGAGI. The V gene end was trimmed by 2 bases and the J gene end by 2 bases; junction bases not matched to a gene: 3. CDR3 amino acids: CASSYSQGAYEQYF. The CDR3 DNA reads TGTGCCAGCAGTTACAGTCAGGGGGCCTACGAGCAGTACTTC.

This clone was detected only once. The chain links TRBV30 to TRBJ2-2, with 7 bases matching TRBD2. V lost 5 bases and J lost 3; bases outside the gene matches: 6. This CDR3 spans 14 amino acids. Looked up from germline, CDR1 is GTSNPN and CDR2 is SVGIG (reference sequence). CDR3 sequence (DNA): TGTGCCTGGGGGGGACTATCTTACACCGGGGAGCTGTTTTTT. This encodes CAWGGLSYTGELFF. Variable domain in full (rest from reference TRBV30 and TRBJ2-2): SQTIHQWPATLVQPVGSPLSLECTVEGTSNPNLYWYRQAAGRGLQLLFYSVGIGQISSEVPQNLSASRPQDRQFILSSKKLLLSDSGFYLCAWGGLSYTGELFFGEGSRLTVL.

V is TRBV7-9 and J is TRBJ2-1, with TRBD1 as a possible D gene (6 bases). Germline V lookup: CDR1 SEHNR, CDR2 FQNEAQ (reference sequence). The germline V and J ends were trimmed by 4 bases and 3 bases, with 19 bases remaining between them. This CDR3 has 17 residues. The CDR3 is CASSSRGRQDHYNEQFF. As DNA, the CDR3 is TGTGCCAGCAGCTCACGGGGACGACAGGACCACTACAATGAGCAGTTCTTC.

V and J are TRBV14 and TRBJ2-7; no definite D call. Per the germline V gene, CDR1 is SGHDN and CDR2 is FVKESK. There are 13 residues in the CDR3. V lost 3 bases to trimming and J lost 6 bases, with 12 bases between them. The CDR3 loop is CASSQVLGCEQYF. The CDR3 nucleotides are TGTGCCAGCAGCCAGGTCTTGGGGTGCGAGCAGTACTTC. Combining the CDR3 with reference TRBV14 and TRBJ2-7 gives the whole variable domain EAGVTQFPSHSVIEKGQTVTLRCDPISGHDNLYWYRRVMGKEIKFLLHFVKESKQDESGMPNNRFLAERTGGTYSTLKVQPAELEDSGVYFCASSQVLGCEQYFGPGTRLTVT.

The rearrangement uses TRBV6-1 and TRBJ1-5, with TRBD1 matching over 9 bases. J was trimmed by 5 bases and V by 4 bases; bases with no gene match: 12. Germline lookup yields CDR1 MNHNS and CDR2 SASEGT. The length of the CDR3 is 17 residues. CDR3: CASSATRGGQGYQPQHF. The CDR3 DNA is TGTGCCAGCAGTGCTACCAGAGGGGGACAGGGTTATCAGCCCCAGCATTTT.

CDR3 residues: CASSLVSVGTDTQYF. CDR3 DNA sequence: TGTGCCAGCAGCTTGGTTAGCGTCGGCACAGATACGCAGTATTTT. J is TRBJ2-3 and V is TRBV5-6; D might be TRBD2 (5 bases). The CDR3 is 15 amino acids. Germline V gene lookup returns CDR1 SGHDT and CDR2 YYEEEE. V lost 0 bases and J 1 base, leaving 9 bases between the germline ends. The whole variable domain, filled in from reference TRBV5-6 and TRBJ2-3, reads DAGVTQSPTHLIKTRGQQVTLRCSPKSGHDTVSWYQQALGQGPQFIFQYYEEEERQRGNFPDRFSGHQFPNYSSELNVNALLLGDSALYLCASSLVSVGTDTQYFGPGTRLTVL.

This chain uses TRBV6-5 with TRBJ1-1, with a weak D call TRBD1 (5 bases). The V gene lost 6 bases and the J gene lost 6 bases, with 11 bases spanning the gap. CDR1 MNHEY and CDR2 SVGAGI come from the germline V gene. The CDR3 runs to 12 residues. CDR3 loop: CASRSYRPEAFF. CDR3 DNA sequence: TGTGCCAGCAGATCCTACAGGCCTGAAGCTTTCTTT.

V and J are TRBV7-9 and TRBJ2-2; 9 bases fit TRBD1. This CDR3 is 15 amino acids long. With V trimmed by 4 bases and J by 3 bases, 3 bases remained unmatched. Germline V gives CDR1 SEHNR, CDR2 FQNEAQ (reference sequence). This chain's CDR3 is CASSSRDRDTGELFF. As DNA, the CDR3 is TGTGCCAGCAGCTCTAGGGACAGGGACACCGGGGAGCTGTTTTTT.

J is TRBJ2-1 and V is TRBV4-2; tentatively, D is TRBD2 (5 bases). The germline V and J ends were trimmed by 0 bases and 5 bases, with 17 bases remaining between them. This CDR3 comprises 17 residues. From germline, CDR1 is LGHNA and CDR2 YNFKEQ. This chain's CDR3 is CASSQEVGEGLDNEQFF. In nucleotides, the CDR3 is TGTGCCAGCAGCCAAGAGGTCGGGGAAGGGCTGGACAATGAGCAGTTCTTC.

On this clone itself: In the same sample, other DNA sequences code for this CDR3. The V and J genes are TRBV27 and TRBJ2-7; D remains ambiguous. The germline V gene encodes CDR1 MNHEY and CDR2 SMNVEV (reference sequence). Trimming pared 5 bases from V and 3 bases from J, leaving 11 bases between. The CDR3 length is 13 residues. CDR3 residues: CASSPGGDYEQYF. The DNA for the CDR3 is TGTGCCAGCAGTCCCGGTGGGGACTACGAGCAGTACTTC.

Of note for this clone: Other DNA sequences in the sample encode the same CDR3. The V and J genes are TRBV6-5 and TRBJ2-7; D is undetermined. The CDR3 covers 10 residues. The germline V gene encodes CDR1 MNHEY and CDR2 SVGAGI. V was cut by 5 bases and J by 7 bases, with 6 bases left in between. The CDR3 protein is CASSDGEQYF. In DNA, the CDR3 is TGTGCCAGCAGTGACGGAGAGCAGTACTTC.

CDR3 nucleotide sequence: TGTGCCAGCAGCAAAACGCCTAGCGGGAGCTACGAGCAGTACTTC. Amino acid sequence: CASSKTPSGSYEQYF. The chain employs TRBV11-2 and TRBJ2-7; 10 bases match TRBD2. In germline, CDR1 is SGHAT, CDR2 FQNNGV. The CDR3 is 15 residues long. Trimming removed 5 bases from V and 3 bases from J; junction bases left unmatched: 7.

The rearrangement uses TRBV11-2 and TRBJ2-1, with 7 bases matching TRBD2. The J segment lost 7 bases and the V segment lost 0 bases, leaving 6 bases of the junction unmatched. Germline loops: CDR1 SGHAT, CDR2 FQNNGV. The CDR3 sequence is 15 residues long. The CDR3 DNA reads TGTGCCAGCAGCTTAGAGTTCGGGAGGAGTAATGAGCAGTTCTTC. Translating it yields CASSLEFGRSNEQFF.

CDR3 coding DNA: TGTGCCAGCAGTGGTCCGGACCCCGGGGATACGCAGTATTTT. Encoded protein: CASSGPDPGDTQYF. J is TRBJ2-3 and V is TRBV2; D is unresolved. Trimming took 4 bases from V and 6 from J, leaving 14 bases between them. The CDR3 runs to 14 residues. In germline, CDR1 is SNHLY, CDR2 FYNNEI.

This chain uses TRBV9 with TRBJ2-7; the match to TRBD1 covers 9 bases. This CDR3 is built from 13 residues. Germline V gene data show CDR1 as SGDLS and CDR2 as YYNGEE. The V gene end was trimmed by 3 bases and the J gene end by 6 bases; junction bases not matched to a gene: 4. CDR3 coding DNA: TGTGCCAGCAGCGCCGGGACAGGGTTCGAGCAGTACTTC. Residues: CASSAGTGFEQYF.

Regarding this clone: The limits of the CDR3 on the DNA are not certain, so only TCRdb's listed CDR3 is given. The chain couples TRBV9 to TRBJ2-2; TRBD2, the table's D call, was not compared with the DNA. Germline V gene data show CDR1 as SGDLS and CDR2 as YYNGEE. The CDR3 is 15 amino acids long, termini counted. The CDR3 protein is CASSVGPGGPGELFF.

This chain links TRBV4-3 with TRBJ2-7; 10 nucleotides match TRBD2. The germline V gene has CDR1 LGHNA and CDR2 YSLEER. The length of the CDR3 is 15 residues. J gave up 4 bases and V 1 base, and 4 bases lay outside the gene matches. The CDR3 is CASSQGRLAGYEQYF. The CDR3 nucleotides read TGCGCCAGCAGCCAAGGAAGACTAGCGGGTTACGAGCAGTACTTC.

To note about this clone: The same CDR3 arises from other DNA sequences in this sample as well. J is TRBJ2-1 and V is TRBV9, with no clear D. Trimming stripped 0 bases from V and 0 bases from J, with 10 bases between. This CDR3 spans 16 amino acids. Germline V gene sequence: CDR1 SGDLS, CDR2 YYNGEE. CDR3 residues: CASSVAGLSSYNEQFF. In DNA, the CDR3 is TGTGCCAGCAGCGTAGCCGGGCTGAGCTCCTACAATGAGCAGTTCTTC.

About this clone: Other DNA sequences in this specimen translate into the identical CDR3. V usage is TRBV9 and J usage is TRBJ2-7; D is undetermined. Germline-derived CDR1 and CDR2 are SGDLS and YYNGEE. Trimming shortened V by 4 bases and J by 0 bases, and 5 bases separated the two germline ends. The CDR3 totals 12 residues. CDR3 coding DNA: TGTGCCAGCAGCCGTAGCTCCTACGAGCAGTACTTC. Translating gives CASSRSSYEQYF.

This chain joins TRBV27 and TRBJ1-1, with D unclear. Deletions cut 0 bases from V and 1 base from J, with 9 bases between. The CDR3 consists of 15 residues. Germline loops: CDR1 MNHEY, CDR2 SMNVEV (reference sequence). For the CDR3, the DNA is TGTGCCAGCAGTTTATCGTCGACGGGGAACACTGAAGCTTTCTTT. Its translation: CASSLSSTGNTEAFF.